The T cell receptor beta chain described here comes from a study of T-cell reconstitution after alpha-beta-depleted transplantation in children (dated by TCRdb to the mid-2010s). Concerning the study at large: Using TCR repertoire profiling, the study quantitatively followed how T-cell immune reconstitution unfolded in children after TCRalphabeta/CD19-depleted allogeneic hematopoietic cell transplantation.

Libraries were constructed by PCR. Instrument used: Illumina HiSeq 2500. TCR library preparation used molecular barcoding, with unique molecular identifiers applied to normalize quantification of the TCRbeta repertoire. TCRdb passed the public sequencing reads through fastp at Q25 and MiXCR, retaining productive beta sequences. Rows with a matching CDR3 protein are joined into one entry that keeps the most common DNA and genes. Across this sample there are 190,000 or so distinct CDR3 sequences, with more than 6.5% seen only once. The leading ten clones occupy around 3% of the sample. Ten or more counts support this clonotype. Its antigen is not yet known. No base quality information exists; no much larger clone differs at one position. Relative to germline, V is 5 bases shorter and J is 0 bases shorter, with 5 bases between their ends. CDR3 length: 12 amino acids, cysteine to phenylalanine. The entry retains the CDR3 DNA only, 36 bases that are in frame from base 1.

This receptor chain uses TRBV12-3 or TRBV12-4 and TRBJ2-7; the D gene is not confidently resolved. The clonotype was recovered from a human donor who donated a stem cell graft to a child with Wiskott-Aldrich syndrome. Sample: PBMCs from the stem cell graft donor, taken from the stem cell graft. The CDR3 amino acid sequence is: CASSVSSYEQYF. The sequenced DNA: TGTGCCAGCAGTGTAAGCTCCTACGAGCAGTACTTC.